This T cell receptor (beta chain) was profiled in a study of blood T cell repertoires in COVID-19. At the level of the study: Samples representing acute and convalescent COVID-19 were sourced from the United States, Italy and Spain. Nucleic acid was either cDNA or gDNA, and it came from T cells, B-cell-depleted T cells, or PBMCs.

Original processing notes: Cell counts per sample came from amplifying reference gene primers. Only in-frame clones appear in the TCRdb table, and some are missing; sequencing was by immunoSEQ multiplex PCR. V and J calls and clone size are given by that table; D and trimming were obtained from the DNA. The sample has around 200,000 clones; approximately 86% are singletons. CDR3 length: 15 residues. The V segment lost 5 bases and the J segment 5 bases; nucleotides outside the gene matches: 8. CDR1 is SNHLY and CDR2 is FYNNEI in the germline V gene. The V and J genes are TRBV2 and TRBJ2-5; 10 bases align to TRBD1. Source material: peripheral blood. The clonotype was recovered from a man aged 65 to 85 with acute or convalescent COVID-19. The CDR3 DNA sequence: TGTGCCAGCAGTCCGGGACAGGGGAGGGAGGAGACCCAGTACTTC. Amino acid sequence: CASSPGQGREETQYF.